This TCR beta chain appears in the sequencing data of a study of shared T cell receptors in the human thymus. V shed 1 base and J 6 bases; nucleotides not matched to a gene: 7. From germline, CDR1 is LGHNA and CDR2 YSLEER. This CDR3 has 16 residues. Libraries were prepared by immunoSEQ multiplex PCR; TCRdb keeps only in-frame clonotypes and omits some of them. This table has 600,000 or so clones, 80% to 90% appearing once. A further study also used this sample, focusing on human thymus T cells. That investigation notes: Each of the donors was a healthy Finnish infant who was undergoing open corrective cardiac surgery for congenital heart defects. The thymus tissue came from resections taken during corrective heart surgery.

The source of this sequence is a boy less than two years old with a congenital heart defect. V and J are TRBV4-3 and TRBJ2-3; 10 bases agree with TRBD2. Sequencing was carried out using thymocytes. As DNA, the CDR3 is TGCGCCAGCAGCCAAGTGAGTAGCGGGAGGCGCGATACGCAGTATTTT. It yields the protein CASSQVSSGRRDTQYF.